A selection of T cell receptor beta chains follows, all from one sample in a study of long-term antiretroviral therapy in people with HIV. Some clones are missing from TCRdb's copy, which holds only in-frame ones; the method was immunoSEQ multiplex PCR. The repertoire holds roughly 29,000 clones, with more than 90% as singletons. The sequences come from unsorted PBMCs, collected approximately 6.1 years after starting antiretroviral therapy. The receptors derive from a man aged 30 to 39 with HIV. Both conserved end residues are part of each CDR3. D genes are given only for firm matches. Expanded clones are given a class, and other clones once, few, many or no size at all.

clone size,D gene,J gene,V gene,CDR3 DNA,CDR3 protein
-,-,TRBJ2-5,TRBV5-4,TGTGCCAGCAGCCCTGAGAGGGGGGAGACCCAGTACTTC,CASSPERGETQYF
-,TRBD1,TRBJ1-2,TRBV7-8,TGTGCCAGCAGCCGGACAGGACCAGGATCCTATGGCTACACCTTC,CASSRTGPGSYGYTF
-,TRBD2,TRBJ2-1,TRBV10-2,TGCGCCAGCAGTGAGATCGGGAGGGATGAGCAGTTCTTC,CASSEIGRDEQFF
-,-,TRBJ2-5,TRBV25-1,TGTGCCACCGCCGTATGGGGGGTTGAGACCCAGTACTTC,CATAVWGVETQYF
-,-,TRBJ2-3,TRBV19,TGTGCCAGTAGTACCCGAGGGGCCACAGATACGCAGTATTTT,CASSTRGATDTQYF
-,TRBD2,TRBJ2-7,TRBV7-3,TGTGCCAGCAGCGCAACTAGCGCCGCGGGAGAGCAGTACTTC,CASSATSAAGEQYF
-,-,TRBJ2-3,TRBV6-5,TGTGCCAGCAGGGCCAGCACAGATACGCAGTATTTT,CASRASTDTQYF
-,TRBD2,TRBJ2-3,TRBV30,TGTGCCTGGAGAGCTAGCGGGGTACTAGATACGCAGTATTTT,CAWRASGVLDTQYF
-,TRBD2,TRBJ2-3,TRBV9,TGTGCCAGCAGCGGCCAATCTAGCGGGGGGCGCACAGATACGCAGTATTTT,CASSGQSSGGRTDTQYF
-,TRBD1,TRBJ2-5,TRBV11-1,TGTGCCAGCAGCTCACGGACAGGGAGGCAGACCCAGTACTTC,CASSSRTGRQTQYF
once,TRBD2,TRBJ2-4,TRBV6-1,TGTGCCAGCAGTGGACTAGCGGGAGGGCCCAAAAACATTCAGTACTTC,CASSGLAGGPKNIQYF
once,TRBD2,TRBJ2-3,TRBV14,TGTGCCAGCAGCGGTCCCCCGAGGCGGCGGGGGACAGATACGCAGTATTTT,CASSGPPRRRGTDTQYF
-,TRBD2,TRBJ2-2,TRBV27,TGTGCCAGCAGCGGACTAGTCCCTAACACCGGGGAGCTGTTTTTT,CASSGLVPNTGELFF
-,TRBD2,TRBJ2-1,TRBV25-1,TGTGCCAGCAGCCGAGAGGGTGGGCTAGCGGGAGTTCAGTTCTTC,CASSREGGLAGVQFF
-,TRBD2,TRBJ2-3,TRBV5-6,TGTGCCAGCAGCTTGGAACTAGCGGGGGGGGCAGATACGCAGTATTTT,CASSLELAGGADTQYF
once,-,TRBJ1-1,TRBV13,TGTGCCAGCAGCTTAGGCCGGGGGGCAACTGAAGCTTTCTTT,CASSLGRGATEAFF
-,-,TRBJ1-2,TRBV7-3,TGTGCCAGCAGCTTTTGGGGGGGCGCGAATGGCTACACCTTC,CASSFWGGANGYTF
-,-,TRBJ2-5,TRBV19,TGTGCCAGTAGCCGATGGCAGGGAGAAGAGACCCAGTACTTC,CASSRWQGEETQYF
-,-,TRBJ1-4,TRBV5-1,TGCGCCAGCAGCCCCGGGCGCGAGGGTGAAAAACTGTTTTTT,CASSPGREGEKLFF
-,TRBD1,TRBJ1-1,TRBV6-5,TGTGCCAGCAGTTTCGACAGGGGGGAGAACACTGAAGCTTTCTTT,CASSFDRGENTEAFF
once,-,TRBJ1-4,TRBV27,TGTGCCAGCAAGGTTGCCCCACCGAATGAAAAACTGTTTTTT,CASKVAPPNEKLFF
-,-,TRBJ1-1,TRBV9,TGTGCCAGCAGCGTAGAGGACAGATCGAACACTGAAGCTTTCTTT,CASSVEDRSNTEAFF
-,-,TRBJ1-5,TRBV4-1,TGCGCCAGCAGCCAAGGGGGGATGGGAACCCGCCAGGGACAGCCCCAGCATTTT,CASSQGGMGTRQGQPQHF
-,TRBD1,TRBJ2-7,TRBV30,TGTGCCCAGGGAGGCCGGGACAGGGACCCCTACGAGCAGTACTTC,CAQGGRDRDPYEQYF
-,-,TRBJ1-5,TRBV4-3,TGCGCCAGCAGCCAAGACCGGTGGGGGAATCAGCCCCAGCATTTT,CASSQDRWGNQPQHF
-,-,TRBJ1-2,TRBV7-2,TGTGCCAGCAGCTTAGAACCGGGGGCCTATTATGGCTACACCTTC,CASSLEPGAYYGYTF
-,-,TRBJ2-5,TRBV30,TGTGCCTGGACCTACGGATCTGAGACCCAGTACTTC,CAWTYGSETQYF
-,-,TRBJ2-5,TRBV6-5,TGTGCCAGCAGTTCTCAGGGGGGAGAGGAGACCCAGTACTTC,CASSSQGGEETQYF
-,-,TRBJ1-2,TRBV29-1,TGCAGCGTTGTATCTCCACCTAACTATGGCTACACCTTC,CSVVSPPNYGYTF
-,-,TRBJ2-7,TRBV4-3,TGCGCCAGCAGCCGTCTTCCGGACGGGCGCGAGCAGTACTTC,CASSRLPDGREQYF
-,-,TRBJ1-6,TRBV10-3,TGTGCCATCAGTGGACAGTATAATTCACCCCTCCACTTT,CAISGQYNSPLHF